The clone carrying this T cell receptor beta chain has at least ten counts. Antigen specificity is unknown. This sample is drawn from a study of early T cells in non-severe SARS-CoV-2 infection. As for the study in general: Alpha and beta chains were unpaired, from unsorted whole-blood bulk RNA.

Each cDNA molecule carried a unique molecular identifier. Using its own MiXCR run on the 5' RACE reads, TCRdb lists one record per CDR3 protein. The sample includes tens of thousands of distinct CDR3 sequences, approximately 10% of them seen just once. Findings and limits, study-wide: There was a bias toward anti-spike CD8 responses in VDJdb matching, which missed private and CD4 specificities.

The sample consisted of whole blood, taken at baseline. The source of this sequence is an adult who was a healthcare worker with PCR-confirmed SARS-CoV-2 infection or an uninfected control (not recorded which).

The CDR3 loop is CASRRTMNTEAFF. The CDR3 DNA reads as TGTGCCAGCAGACGGACGATGAACACTGAAGCTTTCTTT. The chain is built from TRBV6-5 and TRBJ1-1; D is uncertain. The CDR3 is 13 amino acids. Germline CDR1 MNHEY, CDR2 SVGAGI. V was pared by 6 bases and J by 0 bases, with 8 bases between.